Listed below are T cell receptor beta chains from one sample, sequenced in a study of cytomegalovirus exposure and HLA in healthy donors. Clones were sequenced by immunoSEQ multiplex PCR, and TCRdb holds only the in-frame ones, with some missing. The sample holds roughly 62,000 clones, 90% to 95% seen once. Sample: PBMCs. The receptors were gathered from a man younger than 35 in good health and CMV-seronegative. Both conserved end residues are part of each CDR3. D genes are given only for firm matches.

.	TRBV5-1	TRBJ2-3	TGCGCCAGCAGCTTGGAGCTCTCAAATACGCAGTATTTT	CASSLELSNTQYF
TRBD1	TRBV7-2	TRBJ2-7	TGTGCCAGCAGCAAAACGACAGGGAGCTCCTACGAGCAGTACTTC	CASSKTTGSSYEQYF
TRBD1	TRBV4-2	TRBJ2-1	TGTGCCAGCAGCCAAGAAGGCACCGGGACAGGGAGGAATGAGCAGTTCTTC	CASSQEGTGTGRNEQFF
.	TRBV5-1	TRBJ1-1	TGCGCCAGCAGCTTGGAGAGTGAAGCTTTCTTT	CASSLESEAFF
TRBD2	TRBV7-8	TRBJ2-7	TGTGCCAGCAGCGGGACTAGCGGGAGGAGGGAGCAGTACTTC	CASSGTSGRREQYF
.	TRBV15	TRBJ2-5	TGTGCCACCAGCAGAGATACGGGAGTTGCACTAACCCAGTACTTC	CATSRDTGVALTQYF
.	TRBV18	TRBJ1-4	TGTGCCAGCTCACTACAGGTGGGCACTAATGAAAAACTGTTTTTT	CASSLQVGTNEKLFF
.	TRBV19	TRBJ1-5	TGTGCCAGTAGTGCCCTAAATCAGCCCCAGCATTTT	CASSALNQPQHF
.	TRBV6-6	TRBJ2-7	TGTGCCAGCAGTTTCGGGACAAACTCCTACGAGCAGTACTTC	CASSFGTNSYEQYF
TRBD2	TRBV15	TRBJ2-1	TGTGCCACCAGCAGAGATCTGCCTAGCGGTTCGAATGAGCAGTTCTTC	CATSRDLPSGSNEQFF
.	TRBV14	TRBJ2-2	TGTGCCAGCAGCCTACGACAGTCCACCGGGGAGCTGTTTTTT	CASSLRQSTGELFF
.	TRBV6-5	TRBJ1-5	TGTGCCAGCAGTTTGGCGGACAATCAGCCCCAGCATTTT	CASSLADNQPQHF
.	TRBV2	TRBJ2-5	TGTGCCAGCAGAGGGGTTATCGAGACCCAGTACTTC	CASRGVIETQYF
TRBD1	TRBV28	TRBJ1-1	TGTGCCAGCCAGGGACAGGGTAACACTGAAGCTTTCTTT	CASQGQGNTEAFF
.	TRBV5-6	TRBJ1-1	TGTGCCAGCAGCTTGTATAACACTGAAGCTTTCTTT	CASSLYNTEAFF
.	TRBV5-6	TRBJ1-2	TGTGCCAGCAGCTTGGCCAAAGCATCTTCAAACTATGGCTACACCTTC	CASSLAKASSNYGYTF
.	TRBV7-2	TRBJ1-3	TGTGCCAGCAGCTTAGGTCTTCCAGGGTCCGGAAACACCATATATTTT	CASSLGLPGSGNTIYF
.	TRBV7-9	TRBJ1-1	TGTGCCAGCAGCCAACAGGGAGGGGGCACTGAAGCTTTCTTT	CASSQQGGGTEAFF
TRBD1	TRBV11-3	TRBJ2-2	TGTGCCAGCAGCTCAGGGGGCACGACCGGGGAGCTGTTTTTT	CASSSGGTTGELFF
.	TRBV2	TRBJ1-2	TGTGCCAGCAGTGACCCGGGACAAGGAAATGGCTACACCTTC	CASSDPGQGNGYTF
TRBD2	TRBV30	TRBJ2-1	TGTGCCTGGACGAACCTCTACCGGGAGGGCAATGAGCAGTTCTTC	CAWTNLYREGNEQFF
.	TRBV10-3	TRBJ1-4	TGTGCCATCAGTGCTGCAACTAATGAAAAACTGTTTTTT	CAISAATNEKLFF